This T cell receptor (beta chain) was recovered during a study of CD8 T cells in Susac syndrome. Study details: When their blood was taken, patients with Susac syndrome were therapy-naive, taking corticosteroids, or taking intravenous immunoglobulin alone.

Definite or probable Susac syndrome was diagnosed using recently defined diagnostic criteria. It was negative isolation that provided the CD8+ and CD4+ T cells, whereas TEMRA cells were enriched by FACS. The CDR3 sequence is 14 residues long. Germline values: CDR1 SGHTS, CDR2 YDEGEE. The ends were cut back, 5 bases at V and 7 bases at J, with 18 bases in the middle. This clonotype was observed a single time. A quantity of about 0.5 to 1 ug RNA underwent reverse transcription using random hexamers. An immunoSEQ multiplex PCR amplified TCR beta CDR3 over 54 Vbeta and 13 Jbeta. TCRdb recomputed calls from the immunoSEQ multiplex PCR reads with MiXCR, one row per CDR3 protein. The table records roughly 250,000 distinct CDR3 sequences, 90% to 97% of them present only once.

J is TRBJ1-2 and V is TRBV5-8; weak D call: TRBD1 (6 bases). The sequencing input was CD4+ T cells from PBMCs. This clonotype originated in a human donor with Susac syndrome. The CDR3 DNA reads TGTGCCAGCAGAACTAACACAGGGATAACTGGCTACACCTTC. It encodes CASRTNTGITGYTF.